This T cell receptor (beta chain) was obtained from a study of shared clonotypes between healthy human individuals. The CDR3 contains 14 residues. V shed 6 bases and J 3 bases; nucleotides not matched to a gene: 7. Looked up from germline, CDR1 is MNHEY and CDR2 is SMNVEV (reference sequence). CD8 cells classed as naive were CD45RO-negative and positively selected for CCR7, excluding terminally differentiated effector memory CD45RA+ cells. Study-wide results and caveats: Naive subsets generally had larger estimated richness than memory subsets.

Libraries were prepared by immunoSEQ multiplex PCR; TCRdb keeps only in-frame clonotypes and omits some of them. The repertoire holds around 580,000 clones, with 95% to 98% as singletons. Of note for this clone: The antigen is unknown.

The TCR originated in a man aged 30 to 39 in good health. The rearrangement joins TRBV27 to TRBJ1-2, with 7 bases identical to TRBD1. The sequenced material came from naive CD8+ T cells sorted from blood. The DNA of the CDR3 is TGTGCCAGCAGCCCGGGACAGAACTACTATGGCTACACCTTC. Translating it yields CASSPGQNYYGYTF.